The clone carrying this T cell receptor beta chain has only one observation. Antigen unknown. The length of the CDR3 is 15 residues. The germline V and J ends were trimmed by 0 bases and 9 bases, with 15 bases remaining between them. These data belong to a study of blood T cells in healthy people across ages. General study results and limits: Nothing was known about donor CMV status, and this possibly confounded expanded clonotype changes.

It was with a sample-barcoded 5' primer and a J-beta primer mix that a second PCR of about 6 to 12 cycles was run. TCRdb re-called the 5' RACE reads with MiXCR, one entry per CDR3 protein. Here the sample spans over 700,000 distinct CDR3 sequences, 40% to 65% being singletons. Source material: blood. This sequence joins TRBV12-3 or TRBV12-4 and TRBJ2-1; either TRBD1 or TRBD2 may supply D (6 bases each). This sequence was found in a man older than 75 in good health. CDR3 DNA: TGTGCCAGCAGTTTAGCAGGATCCAGGGGAGGTGAGCAGTTCTTC. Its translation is CASSLAGSRGGEQFF.